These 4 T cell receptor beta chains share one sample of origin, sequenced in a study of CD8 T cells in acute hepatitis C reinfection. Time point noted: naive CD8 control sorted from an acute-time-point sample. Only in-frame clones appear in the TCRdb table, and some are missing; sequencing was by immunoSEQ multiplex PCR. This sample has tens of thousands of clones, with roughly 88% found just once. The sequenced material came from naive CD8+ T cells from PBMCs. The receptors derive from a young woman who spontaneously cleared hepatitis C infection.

The CDR3 nucleotides read TGTGCCAGCAGTTACTCGGGACCCTCTCAGCCCCAGCATTTT. The encoded protein is CASSYSGPSQPQHF. J is TRBJ1-5 and V is TRBV6-5; D might be TRBD1 (5 bases). The CDR3 spans 14 residues. Trimming removed 0 bases from V and 6 bases from J, with 9 bases in between. Germline V CDR1 and CDR2: MNHEY, SVGAGI.

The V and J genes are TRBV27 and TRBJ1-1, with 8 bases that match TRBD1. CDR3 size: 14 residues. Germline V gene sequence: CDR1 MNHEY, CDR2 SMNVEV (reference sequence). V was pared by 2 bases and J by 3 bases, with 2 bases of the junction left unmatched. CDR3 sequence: CASSLSRGHTEAFF. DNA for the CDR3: TGTGCCAGCAGTTTAAGCAGGGGGCACACTGAAGCTTTCTTT.

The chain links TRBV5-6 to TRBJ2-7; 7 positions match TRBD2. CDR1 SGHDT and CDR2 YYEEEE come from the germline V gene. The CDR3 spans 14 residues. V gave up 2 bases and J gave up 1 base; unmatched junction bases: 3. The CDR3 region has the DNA TGTGCCAGCAGCTTTGGACTAGGTTCCTACGAGCAGTACTTC. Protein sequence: CASSFGLGSYEQYF.

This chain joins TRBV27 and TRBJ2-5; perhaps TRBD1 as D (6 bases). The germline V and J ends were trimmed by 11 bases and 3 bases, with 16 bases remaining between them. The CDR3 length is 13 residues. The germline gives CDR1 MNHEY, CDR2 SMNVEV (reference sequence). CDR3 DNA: TGTGCCTGTGCCCCGGGACACGAAGAGACCCAGTACTTC. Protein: CACAPGHEETQYF.